The source of this T cell receptor beta chain is a study of blood T cell repertoires in COVID-19. Measured with immunoSEQ multiplex PCR; TCRdb has only the in-frame clones, and not every one. The sample consists of fewer than 300,000 clones, approximately 90% of them appearing once. The specimen sequenced was PBMCs or T cells enriched from blood (not recorded which). The receptor's source is a woman between 25 and 40 years old who had recovered from COVID-19.

CDR3 sequence reads: CASSPTGGTNEKLFF. CDR3 DNA sequence: TGCGCCAGCAGCCCCACAGGGGGGACTAATGAAAAACTGTTTTTT. The chain recombines TRBV5-1 with TRBJ1-4; 8 bases map to TRBD1. V lost 4 bases, J lost 2 bases, and 4 bases stayed unmatched. This CDR3 is 15 amino acids long. In germline, CDR1 is SGHRS, CDR2 YFSETQ.